The present T cell receptor beta chain was sequenced within a study of glioma-infiltrating T cells. The overall study: WHO grade II oligodendrogliomas or astrocytomas, plus non-recurrent WHO grade IV glioblastomas, were sampled. General observations from the study: Gliomas, especially low-grade, showed above-expected tissue-blood divergence; non-neoplastic patients showed below. Tissue and blood shared very few CDR3 sequences.

V lost 0 bases to trimming and J lost 5 bases, with 5 bases between them. The CDR3 runs 13 residues. Germline CDR1 is MNHEY and CDR2 is SMNVEV (reference sequence). This clonotype was found many times. Its antigen is as yet unknown. Amplification of TCR alpha and beta CDR3 regions from RNA used iRepertoire nested multiplex PCR. Tissue mRNA or PBMC total RNA, roughly 90-400 ng, went into one-step reverse transcription and amplification. TCRdb reprocessed the multiplex PCR reads via MiXCR and lists one record per CDR3 protein. The data hold more than 300,000 distinct CDR3 sequences, with roughly two fifths observed a single time.

The TCR was taken from a human donor with low-grade glioma or glioblastoma, undergoing nonglioma brain surgery, or in good health (not recorded which). Sequencing was done on a sample of glioma tissue, nonneoplastic brain tissue, or PBMCs (not recorded which). J is TRBJ2-1 and V is TRBV27; D unresolved. In DNA form, the CDR3 reads TGTGCCAGCAGTTTATCAGCTAACAATGAGCAGTTCTTC. Its protein product is CASSLSANNEQFF.